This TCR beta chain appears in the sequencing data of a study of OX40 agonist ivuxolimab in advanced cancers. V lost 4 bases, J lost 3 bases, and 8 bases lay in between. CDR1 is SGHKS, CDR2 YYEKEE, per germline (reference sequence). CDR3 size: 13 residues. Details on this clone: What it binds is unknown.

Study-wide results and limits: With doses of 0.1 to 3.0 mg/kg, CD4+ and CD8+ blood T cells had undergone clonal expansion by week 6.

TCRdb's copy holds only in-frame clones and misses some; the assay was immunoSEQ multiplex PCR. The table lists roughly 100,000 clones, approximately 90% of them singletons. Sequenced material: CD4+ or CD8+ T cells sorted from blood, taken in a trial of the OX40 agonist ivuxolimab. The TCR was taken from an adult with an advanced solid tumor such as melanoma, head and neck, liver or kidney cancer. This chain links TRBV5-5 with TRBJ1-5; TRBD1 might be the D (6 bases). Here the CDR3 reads CASSRTDNQPQHF. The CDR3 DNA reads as TGTGCCAGCAGCCGGACAGACAATCAGCCCCAGCATTTT.